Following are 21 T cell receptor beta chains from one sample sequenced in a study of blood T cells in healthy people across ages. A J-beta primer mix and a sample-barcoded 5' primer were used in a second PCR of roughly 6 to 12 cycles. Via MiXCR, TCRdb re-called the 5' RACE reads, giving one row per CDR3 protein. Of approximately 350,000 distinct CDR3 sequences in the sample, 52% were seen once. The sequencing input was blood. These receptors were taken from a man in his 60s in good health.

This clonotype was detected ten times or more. CDR3 residues: CASSLWTGMGYEQYF. The CDR3 coding sequence is TGTGCCAGCAGCCTATGGACAGGGATGGGATACGAGCAGTACTTC. The V call is TRBV11-2, the J call TRBJ2-7, with 8 positions matching TRBD1. The CDR3 consists of 15 residues. J gave up 4 bases and V 5 bases, and 10 bases lay outside the gene matches. CDR1 and CDR2 (germline): SGHAT, FQNNGV.

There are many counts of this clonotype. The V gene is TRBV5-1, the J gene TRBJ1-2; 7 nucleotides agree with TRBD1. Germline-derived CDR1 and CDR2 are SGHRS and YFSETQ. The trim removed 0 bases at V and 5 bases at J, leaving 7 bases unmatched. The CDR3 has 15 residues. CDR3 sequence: CASSLDPGTEYGYTF. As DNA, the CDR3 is TGCGCCAGCAGCTTGGATCCCGGGACAGAATATGGCTACACCTTC.

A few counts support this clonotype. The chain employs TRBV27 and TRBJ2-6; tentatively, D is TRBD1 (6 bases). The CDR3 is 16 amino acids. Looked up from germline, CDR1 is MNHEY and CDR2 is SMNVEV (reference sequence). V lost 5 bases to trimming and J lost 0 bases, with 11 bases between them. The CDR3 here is CASSPRTVSGANVLTF. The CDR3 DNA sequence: TGTGCCAGCAGTCCCCGGACAGTCTCTGGGGCCAACGTCCTGACTTTC.

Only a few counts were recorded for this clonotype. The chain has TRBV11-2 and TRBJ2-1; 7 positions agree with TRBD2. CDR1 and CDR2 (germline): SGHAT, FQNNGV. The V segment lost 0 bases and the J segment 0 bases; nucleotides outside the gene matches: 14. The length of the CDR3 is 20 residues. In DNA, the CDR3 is TGTGCCAGCAGCTTAGATTTGGGTGGTTGGGGGGGAAGCTCCTACAATGAGCAGTTCTTC. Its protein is CASSLDLGGWGGSSYNEQFF.

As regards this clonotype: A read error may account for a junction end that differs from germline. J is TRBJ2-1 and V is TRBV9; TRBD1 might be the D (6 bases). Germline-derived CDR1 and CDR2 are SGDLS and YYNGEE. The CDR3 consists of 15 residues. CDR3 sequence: CASSARQAPYNEQFF. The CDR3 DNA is TGCGCCAGCAGCGCCAGACAGGCTCCCTACAATGAGCAGTTCTTC.

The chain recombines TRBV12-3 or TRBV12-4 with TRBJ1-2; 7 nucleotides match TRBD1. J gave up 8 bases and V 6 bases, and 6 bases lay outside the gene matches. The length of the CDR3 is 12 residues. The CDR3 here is CASRRGTVGYTF. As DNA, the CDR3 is TGTGCCAGCAGACGAGGGACAGTGGGCTACACCTTC.

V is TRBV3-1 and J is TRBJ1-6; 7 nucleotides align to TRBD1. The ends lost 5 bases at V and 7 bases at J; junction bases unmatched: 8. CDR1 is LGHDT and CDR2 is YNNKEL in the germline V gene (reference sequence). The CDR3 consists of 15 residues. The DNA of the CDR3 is TGTGCCAGCAGCGACCGGGACAGTCTCAATTCACCCCTCCACTTT. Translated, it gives CASSDRDSLNSPLHF.

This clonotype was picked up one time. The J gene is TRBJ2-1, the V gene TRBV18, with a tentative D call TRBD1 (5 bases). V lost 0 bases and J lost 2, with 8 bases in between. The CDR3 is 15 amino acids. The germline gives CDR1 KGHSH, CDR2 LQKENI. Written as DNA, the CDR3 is TGTGCCAGCTCACCACCGGCAGGGCCCTACAATGAGCAGTTCTTC. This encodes CASSPPAGPYNEQFF.

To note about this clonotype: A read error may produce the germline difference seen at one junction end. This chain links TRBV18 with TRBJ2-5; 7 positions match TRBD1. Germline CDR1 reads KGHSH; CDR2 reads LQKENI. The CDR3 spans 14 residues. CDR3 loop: CANSPQGQQETQYF. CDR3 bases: TGTGCCAACTCACCACAGGGACAGCAAGAGACCCAGTACTTC.

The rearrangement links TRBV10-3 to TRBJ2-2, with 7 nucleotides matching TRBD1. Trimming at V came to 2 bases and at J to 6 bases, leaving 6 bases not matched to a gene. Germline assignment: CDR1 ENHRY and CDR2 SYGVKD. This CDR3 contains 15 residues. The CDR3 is CAISETAGGSGELFF. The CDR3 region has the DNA TGTGCCATCAGTGAGACGGCAGGGGGATCCGGGGAGCTGTTTTTT.

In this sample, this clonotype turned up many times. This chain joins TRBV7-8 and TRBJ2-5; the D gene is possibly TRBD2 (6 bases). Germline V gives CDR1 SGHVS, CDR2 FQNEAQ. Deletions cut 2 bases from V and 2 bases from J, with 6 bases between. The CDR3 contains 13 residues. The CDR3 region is CASSLREQETQYF. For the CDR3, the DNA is TGTGCCAGCAGCTTACGGGAGCAAGAGACCCAGTACTTC.

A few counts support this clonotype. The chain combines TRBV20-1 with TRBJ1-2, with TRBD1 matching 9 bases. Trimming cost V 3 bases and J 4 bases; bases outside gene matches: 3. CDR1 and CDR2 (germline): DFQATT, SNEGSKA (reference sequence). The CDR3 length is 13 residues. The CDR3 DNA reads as TGCAGTGCTAGGGCGGACAGGGGCTATGGCTACACCTTC. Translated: CSARADRGYGYTF.

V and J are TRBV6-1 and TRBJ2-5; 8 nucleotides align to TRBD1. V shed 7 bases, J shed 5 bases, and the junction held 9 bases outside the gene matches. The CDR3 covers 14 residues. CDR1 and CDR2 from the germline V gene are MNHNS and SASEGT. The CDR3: CASIRTGRSETQYF. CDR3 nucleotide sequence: TGTGCCAGCATAAGGACAGGGAGGTCGGAGACCCAGTACTTC.

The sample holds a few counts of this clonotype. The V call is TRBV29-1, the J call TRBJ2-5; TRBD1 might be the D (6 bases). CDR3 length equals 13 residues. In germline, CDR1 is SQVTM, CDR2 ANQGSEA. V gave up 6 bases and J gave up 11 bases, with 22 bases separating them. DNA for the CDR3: TGCAGCGTCCCCAGGACCGGGAAGGGGGAGCAGTACTTC. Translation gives CSVPRTGKGEQYF.

The CDR3 region is CASTLSTGSLSSYEQYF. CDR3 DNA sequence: TGTGCCAGCACCCTATCGACGGGCAGCCTGAGCTCCTACGAGCAGTACTTC. This chain joins TRBV12-3 or TRBV12-4 and TRBJ2-7, with D unclear. V was cut by 7 bases and J by 0 bases, with 22 bases left in between. The CDR3 is 17 amino acids.

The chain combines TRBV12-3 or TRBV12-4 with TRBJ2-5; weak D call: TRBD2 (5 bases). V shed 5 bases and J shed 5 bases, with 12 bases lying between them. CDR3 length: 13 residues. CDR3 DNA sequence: TGTGCCAGCAGTGCAAGCGGAGCGGAGACCCAGTACTTC. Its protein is CASSASGAETQYF.

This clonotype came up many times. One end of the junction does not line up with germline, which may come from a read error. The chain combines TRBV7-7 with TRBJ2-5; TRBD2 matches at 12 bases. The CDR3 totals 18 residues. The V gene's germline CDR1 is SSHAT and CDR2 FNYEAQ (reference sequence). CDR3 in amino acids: CASSPLPPSGRARETQYF. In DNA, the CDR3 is TGTGCTAGCAGCCCCCTCCCGCCTAGCGGGAGGGCCCGAGAGACCCAGTACTTC.

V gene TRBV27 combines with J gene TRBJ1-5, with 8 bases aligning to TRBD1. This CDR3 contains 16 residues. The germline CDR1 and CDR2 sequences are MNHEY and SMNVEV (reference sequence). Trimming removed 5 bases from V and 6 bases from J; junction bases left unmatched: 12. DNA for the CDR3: TGTGCCAGCAGTCCGTACTCAGGGGGCGCGGGTCAGCCCCAGCATTTT. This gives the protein CASSPYSGGAGQPQHF.

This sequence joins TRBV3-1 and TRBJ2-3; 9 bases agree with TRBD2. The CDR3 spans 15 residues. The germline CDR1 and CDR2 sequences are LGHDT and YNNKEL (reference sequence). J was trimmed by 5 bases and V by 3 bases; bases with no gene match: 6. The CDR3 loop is CASSHVRGGKDTQYF. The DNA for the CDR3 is TGTGCCAGCAGCCACGTGCGGGGGGGGAAAGATACGCAGTATTTT.

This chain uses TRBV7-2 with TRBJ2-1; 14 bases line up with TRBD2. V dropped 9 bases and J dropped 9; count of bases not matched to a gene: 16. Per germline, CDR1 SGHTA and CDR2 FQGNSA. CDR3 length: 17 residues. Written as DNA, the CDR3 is TGTGCCAGTAGCCTAGGGACTAGCGGGAGAGGAGGCAGTGAGCAGTTCTTC. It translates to CASSLGTSGRGGSEQFF.

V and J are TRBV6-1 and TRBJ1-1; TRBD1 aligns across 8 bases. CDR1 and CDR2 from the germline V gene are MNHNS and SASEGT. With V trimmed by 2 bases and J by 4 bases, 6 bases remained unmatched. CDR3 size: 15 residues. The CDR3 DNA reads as TGTGCCAGCAGTGAACACAGGGGGAGGACCACTGAAGCTTTCTTT. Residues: CASSEHRGRTTEAFF.